These 17 T cell receptor beta chains came from one sample sequenced in a study of blood T cell repertoires in COVID-19 (dated by TCRdb to the early 2020s). Libraries were prepared through the immunoSEQ multiplex PCR assay. The source is immuneACCESS, and TCRdb retained only in-frame sequences with V and J called. Part of the clones is not carried over; for the studies checked, unresolved V genes explain less than half of this, and the remainder is unexplained. The sample profile shows tens of thousands of clones; roughly 84% of them were found once. About 20% of the sample comes from the top ten. Sequencing was done on a sample of peripheral blood. The source is a woman of 80 years or more in a cohort sampled during active or convalescent COVID-19.

In regard to this clone: The sample holds other DNA sequences that translate to the same CDR3. The chain recombines TRBV29-1 with TRBJ1-1; 7 positions match TRBD1. V lost 6 bases, J lost 0 bases, and 1 base stayed unmatched. Germline V CDR1 and CDR2: SQVTM, ANQGSEA. The CDR3 extends over 12 amino acids. CDR3: CSVGQMNTEAFF. The CDR3, as DNA: TGCAGCGTGGGACAGATGAACACTGAAGCTTTCTTT.

The rearrangement links TRBV18 to TRBJ2-3; no clear D. In germline, CDR1 is KGHSH, CDR2 LQKENI. This CDR3 region has 14 residues. V shed 2 bases and J shed 2 bases, with 8 bases lying between them. In DNA, the CDR3 is TGTGCCAGCTCACCATTCAGTGTCACAGATACGCAGTATTTT. It yields the protein CASSPFSVTDTQYF.

The V and J genes are TRBV5-1 and TRBJ2-4, with a possible D match to TRBD2 (6 bases). The CDR3 covers 14 residues. Trimming removed 4 bases at V and 8 bases at J, with 16 bases between. CDR1 is SGHRS and CDR2 is YFSETQ in the germline V gene. The CDR3 DNA reads TGCGCCAGCAGCCTCCCCGGCAGGGAGGACATTCAGTACTTC. It yields the protein CASSLPGREDIQYF.

This clone was counted only a few times. The chain combines TRBV9 with TRBJ1-4; D gene ambiguous. Trimming left V 0 bases short and J 1 base short, with 7 bases between. The CDR3 sequence is 15 residues long. The germline gives CDR1 SGDLS, CDR2 YYNGEE. CDR3 loop: CASSVGPGTNEKLFF. The CDR3 coding sequence is TGTGCCAGCAGCGTAGGTCCGGGAACTAATGAAAAACTGTTTTTT. The full variable domain, in which reference TRBV9 and TRBJ1-4 provide the parts outside the CDR3, is DSGVTQTPKHLITATGQRVTLRCSPRSGDLSVYWYQQSLDQGLQFLIQYYNGEERAKGNILERFSAQQFPDLHSELNLSSLELGDSALYFCASSVGPGTNEKLFFGSGTQLSVL.

The chain couples TRBV7-9 to TRBJ1-5, with a tentative D call TRBD1 (6 bases). Trimming took off 5 bases at V and 0 bases at J, with 11 bases between the two ends. The CDR3 sequence is 15 residues long. Per germline, CDR1 SEHNR and CDR2 FQNEAQ (reference sequence). This chain's CDR3 is CASSAQGLSNQPQHF. For the CDR3, the DNA is TGTGCCAGCAGCGCCCAGGGGCTTAGCAATCAGCCCCAGCATTTT.

The V call is TRBV7-6, the J call TRBJ2-1, with 9 bases matching TRBD2. After removal of 1 base from V and 4 bases from J, the junction contained 8 bases not matched to a gene. Germline V lookup: CDR1 SGHVS, CDR2 FNYEAQ. The CDR3 is 17 residues long. This CDR3 reads CASSLGGGSGGYNEQFF. The CDR3, as DNA: TGTGCCAGCAGCTTAGGAGGGGGTAGCGGGGGATACAATGAGCAGTTCTTC.

V and J are TRBV19 and TRBJ2-2; the match to TRBD2 covers 11 bases. Trimming cost V 5 bases and J 6 bases; bases outside gene matches: 17. The germline CDR1 and CDR2 sequences are LNHDA and SQIVND (reference sequence). The CDR3 is 19 residues long. The CDR3 nucleotides read TGTGCCAGTAGTCCGGGCGGTAGGGCTAGCGGGGGGCCGGCCGGGGAGCTGTTTTTT. Its protein is CASSPGGRASGGPAGELFF.

This chain connects TRBV6-1 to TRBJ1-2, with 8 nucleotides matching TRBD1. The CDR3 is made up of 16 amino acids. V lost 2 bases, J lost 7 bases, and 12 bases stayed unmatched. From germline, CDR1 is MNHNS and CDR2 SASEGT. CDR3 in amino acids: CASSESQGALSGGYTF. In DNA form, the CDR3 reads TGTGCCAGCAGTGAAAGCCAGGGGGCTCTTTCGGGTGGCTACACCTTC.

This chain links TRBV6-5 with TRBJ1-5; D is unresolved. Per the germline V gene, CDR1 is MNHEY and CDR2 is SVGAGI. The CDR3 length is 16 residues. Trimming pared 0 bases from V and 6 bases from J, leaving 15 bases between. The CDR3 spells CASSYSDPGGSQPQHF. DNA for the CDR3: TGTGCCAGCAGTTACTCGGACCCAGGAGGTAGTCAGCCCCAGCATTTT.

The rearrangement links TRBV15 to TRBJ2-1; D might be TRBD2 (6 bases). Trimming took off 4 bases at V and 1 base at J, with 11 bases between the two ends. This CDR3 is built from 15 residues. Germline V gives CDR1 LNHNV, CDR2 YYDKDF (reference sequence). CDR3 region: CATSIRSGSYNEQFF. CDR3 DNA: TGTGCCACCAGCATACGTAGCGGTTCCTACAATGAGCAGTTCTTC.

There are a few counts of this clone. The V and J genes are TRBV5-1 and TRBJ2-5; 7 bases line up with TRBD2. CDR3 size: 16 residues. The germline gives CDR1 SGHRS, CDR2 YFSETQ. The V gene end was trimmed by 0 bases and the J gene end by 4 bases; junction bases not matched to a gene: 9. The CDR3 DNA reads TGCGCCAGCAGCTTGGTCGGGACTATATCAGGAGAGACCCAGTACTTC. It specifies CASSLVGTISGETQYF. The whole variable domain, remainder taken from reference TRBV5-1 and TRBJ2-5, is KAGVTQTPRYLIKTRGQQVTLSCSPISGHRSVSWYQQTPGQGLQFLFEYFSETQRNKGNFPGRFSGRQFSNSRSEMNVSTLELGDSALYLCASSLVGTISGETQYFGPGTRLLVL.

The rearrangement joins TRBV7-8 to TRBJ2-7, with D possibly TRBD2 on 6 matching bases. The CDR3 spans 14 residues. V lost 1 base and J lost 0, with 7 bases in between. Germline CDR1 SGHVS, CDR2 FQNEAQ. The CDR3 nucleotides read TGTGCCAGCAGCTTAGTAGCGGCCTCCTACGAGCAGTACTTC. Protein: CASSLVAASYEQYF.

The V call is TRBV27, the J call TRBJ2-1, with D unresolved. The CDR3 covers 14 residues. The germline V gene has CDR1 MNHEY and CDR2 SMNVEV (reference sequence). Trimming removed 2 bases at V and 4 bases at J, with 9 bases between. This chain's CDR3 is CASSLPDSYNEQFF. The CDR3, as DNA: TGTGCCAGCAGTTTACCCGACTCATACAATGAGCAGTTCTTC.

The chain links TRBV7-2 to TRBJ2-4; TRBD2 matches at 10 bases. The CDR3 contains 14 residues. The germline V gene encodes CDR1 SGHTA and CDR2 FQGNSA. With V trimmed by 5 bases and J by 5 bases, 3 bases remained unmatched. DNA of the CDR3: TGTGCCAGCAGCACGGGACTAGCGCAAAACATTCAGTACTTC. Translated, it gives CASSTGLAQNIQYF.

V is TRBV30 and J is TRBJ1-1; TRBD1 might be the D (6 bases). There are 11 residues in the CDR3. Trimming stripped 4 bases from V and 7 bases from J, with 10 bases between. Germline CDR1 reads GTSNPN; CDR2 reads SVGIG (reference sequence). In DNA form, the CDR3 reads TGTGCCTGGACCAGGGGTGTTGAAGCTTTCTTT. Protein sequence: CAWTRGVEAFF.

V and J are TRBV3-1 (or the pseudogene TRBV3-2) and TRBJ2-2; tentative D call: TRBD2 (7 bases). V gave up 4 bases and J gave up 6 bases, with 12 bases separating them. CDR1 is LGHDT, CDR2 YNNKEL, per germline (reference sequence). The CDR3 extends over 14 amino acids. The chain's CDR3 is CASSPRGRAGELFF. DNA for the CDR3: TGTGCCAGCAGCCCAAGGGGGAGGGCCGGGGAGCTGTTTTTT.

J is TRBJ2-7 and V is TRBV3-1 (or the pseudogene TRBV3-2), with D perhaps matching TRBD2 (5 bases). The CDR3 is 15 amino acids. CDR1 and CDR2 (germline): LGHDT, YNNKEL (reference sequence). V lost 1 base and J 3 bases, leaving 13 bases between the germline ends. The CDR3 DNA follows: TGTGCCAGCAGCCAAGCGGGGTTAGGAGTCTACGAGCAGTACTTC. Its translation is CASSQAGLGVYEQYF.